This paragraph covers one T cell receptor (beta chain) sequence. Its antigen is unidentified. This specimen comes from a study of Tregs in tolerant kidney transplant recipients. General observations from the study: For some patients, primers changed over time, blocking nucleotide-level comparison.

Here immunoSEQ multiplex PCR was the method, and the copy in TCRdb shows in-frame clones only, minus some. Of approximately 93,000 clones in the sample, approximately 93% were seen once. The sequence was obtained from a human donor who received a combined kidney and bone marrow transplant. The material was CD4+ T cells from blood, obtained before the transplant.

CDR3 sequence: CASSPRQAQTGIKGYTF. The CDR3 bases are TGTGCCAGCAGTCCCCGGCAGGCCCAAACAGGGATTAAGGGCTACACCTTC. V gene TRBV7-9 combines with J gene TRBJ1-2; TRBD1 might be the D (6 bases). The germline V gene has CDR1 SEHNR and CDR2 FQNEAQ (reference sequence). This CDR3 has 17 amino acids. Trimming left V 6 bases short and J 8 bases short, with 28 bases between.